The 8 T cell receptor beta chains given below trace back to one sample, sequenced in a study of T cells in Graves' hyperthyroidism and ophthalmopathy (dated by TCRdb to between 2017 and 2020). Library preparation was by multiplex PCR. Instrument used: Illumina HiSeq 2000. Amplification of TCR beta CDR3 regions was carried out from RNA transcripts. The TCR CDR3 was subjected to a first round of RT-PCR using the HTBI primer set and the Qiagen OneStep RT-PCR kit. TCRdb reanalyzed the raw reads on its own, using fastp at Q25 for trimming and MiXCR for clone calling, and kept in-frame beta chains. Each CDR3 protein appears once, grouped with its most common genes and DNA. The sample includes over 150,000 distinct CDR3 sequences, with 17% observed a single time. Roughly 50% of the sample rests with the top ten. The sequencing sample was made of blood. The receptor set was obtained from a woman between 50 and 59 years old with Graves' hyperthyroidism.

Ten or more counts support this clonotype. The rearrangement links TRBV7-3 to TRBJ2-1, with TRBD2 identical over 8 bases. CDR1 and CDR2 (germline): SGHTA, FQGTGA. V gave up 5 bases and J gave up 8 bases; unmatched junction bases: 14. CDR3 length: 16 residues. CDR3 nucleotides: TGTGCCAGCAGCGCGGAGACTAGCGCCTATGGGGATGAGCAGTTCTTC. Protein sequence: CASSAETSAYGDEQFF.

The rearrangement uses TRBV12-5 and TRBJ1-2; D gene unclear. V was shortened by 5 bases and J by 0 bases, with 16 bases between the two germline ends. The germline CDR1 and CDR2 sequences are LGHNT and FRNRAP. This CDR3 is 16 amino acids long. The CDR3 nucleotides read TGTGCTAGTGGTCTCCCCACAAGCGGGCCTAACTATGGCTACACCTTC. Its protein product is CASGLPTSGPNYGYTF.

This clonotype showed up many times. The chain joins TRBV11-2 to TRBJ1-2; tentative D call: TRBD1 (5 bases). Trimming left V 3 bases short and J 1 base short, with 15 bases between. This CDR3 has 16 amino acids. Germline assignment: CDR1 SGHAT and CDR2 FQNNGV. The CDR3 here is CASSFGRGSFNYGYTF. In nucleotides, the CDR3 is TGTGCCAGCAGCTTTGGGAGGGGTTCGTTTAACTATGGCTACACCTTC.

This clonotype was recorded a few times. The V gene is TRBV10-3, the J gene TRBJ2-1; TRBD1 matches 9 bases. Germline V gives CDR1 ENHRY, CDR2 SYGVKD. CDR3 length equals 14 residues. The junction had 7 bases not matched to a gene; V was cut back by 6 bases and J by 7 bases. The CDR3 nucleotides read TGTGCCATCAGGGCGGACAGGGGTGGGAATGAGCAGTTCTTC. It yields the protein CAIRADRGGNEQFF.

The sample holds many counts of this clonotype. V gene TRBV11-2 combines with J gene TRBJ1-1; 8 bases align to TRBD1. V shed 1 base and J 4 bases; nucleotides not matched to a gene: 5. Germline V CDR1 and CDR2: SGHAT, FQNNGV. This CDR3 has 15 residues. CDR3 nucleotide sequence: TGTGCCAGCAGCTTAGGGACCGACAGGGGCACTGAAGCTTTCTTT. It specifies CASSLGTDRGTEAFF.

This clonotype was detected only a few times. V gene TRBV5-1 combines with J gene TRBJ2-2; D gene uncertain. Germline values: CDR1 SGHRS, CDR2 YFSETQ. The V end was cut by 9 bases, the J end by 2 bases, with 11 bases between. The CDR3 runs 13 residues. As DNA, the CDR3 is TGCGCCACCACGATTGCTAACACCGGGGAGCTGTTTTTT. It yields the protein CATTIANTGELFF. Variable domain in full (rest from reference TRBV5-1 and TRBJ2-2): KAGVTQTPRYLIKTRGQQVTLSCSPISGHRSVSWYQQTPGQGLQFLFEYFSETQRNKGNFPGRFSGRQFSNSRSEMNVSTLELGDSALYLCATTIANTGELFFGEGSRLTVL.

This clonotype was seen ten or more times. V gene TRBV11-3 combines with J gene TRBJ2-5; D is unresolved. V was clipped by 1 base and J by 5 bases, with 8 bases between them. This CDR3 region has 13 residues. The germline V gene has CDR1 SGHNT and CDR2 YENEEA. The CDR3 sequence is CASSLAVEETQYF. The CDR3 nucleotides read TGTGCCAGCAGCTTAGCCGTCGAGGAGACCCAGTACTTC.

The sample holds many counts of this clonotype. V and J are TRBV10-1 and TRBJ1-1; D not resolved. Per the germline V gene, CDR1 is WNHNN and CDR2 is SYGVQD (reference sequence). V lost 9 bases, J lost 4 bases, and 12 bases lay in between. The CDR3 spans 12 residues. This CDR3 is CASKGESTEAFF. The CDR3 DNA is TGCGCCAGTAAGGGTGAGAGCACTGAAGCTTTCTTT.